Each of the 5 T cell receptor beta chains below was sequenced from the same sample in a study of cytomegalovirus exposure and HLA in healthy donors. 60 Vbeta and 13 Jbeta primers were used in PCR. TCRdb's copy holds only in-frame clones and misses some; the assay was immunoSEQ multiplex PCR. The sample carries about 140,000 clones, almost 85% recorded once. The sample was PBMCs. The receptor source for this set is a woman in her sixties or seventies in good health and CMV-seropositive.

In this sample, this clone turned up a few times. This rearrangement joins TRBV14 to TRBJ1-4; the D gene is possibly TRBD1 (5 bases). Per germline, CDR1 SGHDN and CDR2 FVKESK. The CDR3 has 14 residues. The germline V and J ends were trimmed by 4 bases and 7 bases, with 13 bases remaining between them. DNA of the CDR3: TGTGCCAGCAGCCCCATAGACAGTTTTGAAAAACTGTTTTTT. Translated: CASSPIDSFEKLFF.

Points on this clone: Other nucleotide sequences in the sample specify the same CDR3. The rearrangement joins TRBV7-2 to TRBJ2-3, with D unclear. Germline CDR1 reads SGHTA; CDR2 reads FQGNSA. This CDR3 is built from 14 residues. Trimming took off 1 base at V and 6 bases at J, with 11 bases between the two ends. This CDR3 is CASSLGVYADTQYF. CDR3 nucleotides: TGTGCCAGCAGCTTAGGCGTCTACGCGGATACGCAGTATTTT.

The CDR3 reads CASSSTLAGDNEQFF. As DNA, the CDR3 is TGTGCCAGCAGCTCTACGCTAGCGGGAGACAATGAGCAGTTCTTC. The chain is built from TRBV5-4 and TRBJ2-1, with TRBD2 identical over 10 bases. J gave up 5 bases and V 3 bases, and 5 bases lay outside the gene matches. The CDR3 contains 15 residues. CDR1 SGHNT and CDR2 YYREEE come from the germline V gene (reference sequence).

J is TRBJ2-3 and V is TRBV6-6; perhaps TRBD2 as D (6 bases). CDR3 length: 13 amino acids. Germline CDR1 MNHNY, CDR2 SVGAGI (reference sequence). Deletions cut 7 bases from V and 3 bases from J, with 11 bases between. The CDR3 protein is CASTLGRTDTQYF. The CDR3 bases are TGTGCCAGCACTTTAGGGAGGACAGATACGCAGTATTTT.

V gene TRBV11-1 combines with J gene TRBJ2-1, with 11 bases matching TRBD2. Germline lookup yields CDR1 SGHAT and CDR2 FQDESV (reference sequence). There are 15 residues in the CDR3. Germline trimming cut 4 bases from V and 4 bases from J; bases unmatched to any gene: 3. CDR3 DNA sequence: TGTGCCAGCAGCTGGGGGACTAGCGGATACAATGAGCAGTTCTTC. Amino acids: CASSWGTSGYNEQFF.